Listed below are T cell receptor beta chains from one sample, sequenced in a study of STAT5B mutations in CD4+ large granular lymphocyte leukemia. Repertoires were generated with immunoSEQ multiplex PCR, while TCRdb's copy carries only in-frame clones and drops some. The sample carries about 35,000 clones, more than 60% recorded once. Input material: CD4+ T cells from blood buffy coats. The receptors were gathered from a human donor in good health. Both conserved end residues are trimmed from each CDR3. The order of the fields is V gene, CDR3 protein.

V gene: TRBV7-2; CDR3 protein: ASSPAGREIHYEQY
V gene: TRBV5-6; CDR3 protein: ASNLWRGWYEQY
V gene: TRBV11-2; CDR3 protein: ASSFGYGDSNEKLF
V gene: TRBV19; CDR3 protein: ASFGTDREVYGYT
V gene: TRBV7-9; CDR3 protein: ASSLVGSPEAF
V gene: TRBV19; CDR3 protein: ASSPHARPHEAF
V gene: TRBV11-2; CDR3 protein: ASSGPVLAGGSEQF
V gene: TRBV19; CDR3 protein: ASSPRLPVYSNYGYT
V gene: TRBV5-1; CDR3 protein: ASSSGTGVLSYEQY
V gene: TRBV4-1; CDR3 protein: ASSLGRGNTGELF
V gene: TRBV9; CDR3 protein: ASSPPSQGGADTQY
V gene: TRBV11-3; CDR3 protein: ASSLGSRDGETQY
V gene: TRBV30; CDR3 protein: AWRKSREAF
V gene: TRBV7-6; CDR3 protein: ASSTDRGPGYEQY
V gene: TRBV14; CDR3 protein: ASSPTGPLNEQY
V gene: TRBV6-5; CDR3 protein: ASSAGTVGQQY
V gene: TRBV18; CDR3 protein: ASSLGQLYEQY
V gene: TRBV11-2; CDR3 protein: ASSSIPGGQGVVYT
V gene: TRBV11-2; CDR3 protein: ASSLGHNQETQY
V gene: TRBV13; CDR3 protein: ASSRVGHGANTIY
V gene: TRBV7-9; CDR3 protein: ASSLAASAEAF
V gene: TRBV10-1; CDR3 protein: AGSLLSAKGSYEQY
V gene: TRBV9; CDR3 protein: ASSLEGTPGNTIY
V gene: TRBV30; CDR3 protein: AWRQGQGIGYGYT
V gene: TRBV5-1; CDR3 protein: ASSAGQGYSYEQY
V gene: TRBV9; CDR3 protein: ASSRDGTSNQPQH
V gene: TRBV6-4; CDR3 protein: ASSTIGGAPSEQF
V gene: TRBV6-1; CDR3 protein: ASSELRGAGETQY
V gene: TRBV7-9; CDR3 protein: ASSLEVAQY
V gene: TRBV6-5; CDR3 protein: ASSRDRASYEQY
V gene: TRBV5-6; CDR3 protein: ASSTGTGGANYGYT
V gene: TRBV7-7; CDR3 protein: ASSLAGLNRGETQY
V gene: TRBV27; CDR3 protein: ASNGRGASTDTQY
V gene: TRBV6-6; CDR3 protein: ASTSGRRRVDEQF
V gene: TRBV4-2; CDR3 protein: ASSQDRRDGRQAF
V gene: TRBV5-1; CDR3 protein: ASSLAGRAPNTEAF
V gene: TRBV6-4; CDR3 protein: ASSEGGYGYT
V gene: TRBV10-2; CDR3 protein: ASSELTGSETQY
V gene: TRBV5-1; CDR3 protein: ASRLGLAGETQY
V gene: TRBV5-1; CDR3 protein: ASSRLQGVNYGYT
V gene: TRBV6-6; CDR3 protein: ASSSAPDGWEQF
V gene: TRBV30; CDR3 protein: AWSVRGVREKLF
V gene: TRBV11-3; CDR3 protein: ASSSGTISYNEQF